This TCR beta chain originates from a study of Graves' ophthalmopathy and Graves' hyperthyroidism. Across the whole study: Samples of peripheral blood were obtained at initial diagnosis, prior to treatment of any kind.

Regarding this clonotype: No antigen is known for it. The junction and the germline gene differ at one end; a read error may be behind it.

From RNA, the CDR3 regions of TCR beta chains were amplified and sequenced. An initial RT-PCR round employing HTBI primers preceded a second-round multiplex PCR. From the multiplex PCR reads, TCRdb called clonotypes with MiXCR, one entry per CDR3 protein. The sample contains 350,000 to 450,000 distinct CDR3 sequences, around a fifth of which appear only once. Hyperthyroidism was classified as stable if no ophthalmopathy occurred within 18 months of follow-up. The authors isolated PBMCs from 8.5 to 10 ml of fresh peripheral blood. The study, taken as a whole, reports: A 13-signature model separated ophthalmopathy from stable hyperthyroidism, approximately 87% sensitivity, approximately 84% specificity.

Germline CDR1 and CDR2: MNHEY and SMNVEV (reference sequence). There are 12 residues in the CDR3. The receptor comes from a woman between 18 and 29 years old with stable Graves' hyperthyroidism. The rearrangement joins TRBV27 to TRBJ2-7; D ambiguous. The sample comprised peripheral blood. The DNA of the CDR3 is TGTGCCAACAGTGCGACTGGCTACGAGCAGTACTTC. Amino acid sequence: CANSATGYEQYF.